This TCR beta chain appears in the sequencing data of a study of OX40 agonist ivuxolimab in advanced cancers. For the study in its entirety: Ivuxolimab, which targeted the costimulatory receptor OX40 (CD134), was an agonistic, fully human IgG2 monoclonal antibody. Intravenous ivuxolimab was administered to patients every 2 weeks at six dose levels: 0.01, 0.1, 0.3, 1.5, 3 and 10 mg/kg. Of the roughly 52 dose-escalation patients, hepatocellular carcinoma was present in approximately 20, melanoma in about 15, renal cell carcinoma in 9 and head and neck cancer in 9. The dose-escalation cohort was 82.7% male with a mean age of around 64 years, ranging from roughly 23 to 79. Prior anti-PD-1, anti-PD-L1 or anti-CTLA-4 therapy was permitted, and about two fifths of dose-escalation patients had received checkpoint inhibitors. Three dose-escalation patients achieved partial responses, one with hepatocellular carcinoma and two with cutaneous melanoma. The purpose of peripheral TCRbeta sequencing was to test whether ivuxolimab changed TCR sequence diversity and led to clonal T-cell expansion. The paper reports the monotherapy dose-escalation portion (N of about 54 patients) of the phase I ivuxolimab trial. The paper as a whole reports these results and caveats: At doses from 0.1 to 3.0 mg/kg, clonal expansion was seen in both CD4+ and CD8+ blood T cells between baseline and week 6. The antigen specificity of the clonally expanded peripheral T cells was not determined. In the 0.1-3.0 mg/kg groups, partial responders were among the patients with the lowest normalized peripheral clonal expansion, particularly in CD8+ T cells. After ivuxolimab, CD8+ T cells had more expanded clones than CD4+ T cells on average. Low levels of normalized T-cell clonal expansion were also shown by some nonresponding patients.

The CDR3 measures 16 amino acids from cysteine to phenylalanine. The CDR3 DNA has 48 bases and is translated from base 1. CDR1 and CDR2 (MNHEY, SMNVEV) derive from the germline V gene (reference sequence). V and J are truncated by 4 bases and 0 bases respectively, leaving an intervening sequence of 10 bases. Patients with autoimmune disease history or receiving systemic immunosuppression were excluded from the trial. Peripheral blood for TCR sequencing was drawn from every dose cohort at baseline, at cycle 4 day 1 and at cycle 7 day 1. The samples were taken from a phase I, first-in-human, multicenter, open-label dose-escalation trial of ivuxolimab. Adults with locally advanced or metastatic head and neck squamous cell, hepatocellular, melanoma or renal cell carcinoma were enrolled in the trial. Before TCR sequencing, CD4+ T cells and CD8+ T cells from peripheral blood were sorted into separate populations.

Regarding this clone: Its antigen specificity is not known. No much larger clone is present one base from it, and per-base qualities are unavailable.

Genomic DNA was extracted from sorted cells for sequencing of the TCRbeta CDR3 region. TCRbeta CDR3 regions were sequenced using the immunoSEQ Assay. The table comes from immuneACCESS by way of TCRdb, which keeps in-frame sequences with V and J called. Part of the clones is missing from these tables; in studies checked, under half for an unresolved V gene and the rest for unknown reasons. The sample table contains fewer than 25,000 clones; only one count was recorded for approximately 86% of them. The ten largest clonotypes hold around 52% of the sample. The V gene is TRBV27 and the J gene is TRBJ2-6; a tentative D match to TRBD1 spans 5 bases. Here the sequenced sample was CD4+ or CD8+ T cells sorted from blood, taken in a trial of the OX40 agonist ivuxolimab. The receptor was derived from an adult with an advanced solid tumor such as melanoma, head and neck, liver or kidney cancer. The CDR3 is CASSSTQGSGANVLTF. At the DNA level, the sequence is TGTGCCAGCAGTTCCACGCAGGGCTCTGGGGCCAACGTCCTGACTTTC.